This paragraph reports one TCR beta chain. The antigen remains unidentified. The CDR3 length is 14 residues. CDR1 and CDR2 from the germline V gene are GTSNPN and SVGIG (reference sequence). Trimming cost V 3 bases and J 5 bases, with 16 bases left between them. The sample comes from a study of graft-versus-host responses after intestinal transplantation. Repertoires were generated with immunoSEQ multiplex PCR, while TCRdb's copy carries only in-frame clones and drops some. The data show 40,000 or so clones, under 90% seen once. Findings of the study overall: GvH clones occurred in recipient marrow; some first appeared in ileum or blood.

The sample consisted of PBMCs, taken less than 280 days after transplant. This chain links TRBV30 with TRBJ1-2, with a possible D match to TRBD1 (6 bases). The clonotype was recovered from a human patient who received an intestinal transplant, so some T cells may come from the graft donor. The CDR3 loop is CAWSVGQSFYGYTF. The CDR3 coding sequence is TGTGCCTGGAGCGTCGGACAGTCATTTTATGGCTACACCTTC.